What follows are 9 T cell receptor beta chains derived from one specimen sequenced in a study of blood T cell repertoires in COVID-19. The table came from immunoSEQ multiplex PCR; TCRdb's copy has only in-frame clones and leaves some out. Among 400,000 to 450,000 clones, over 85% were seen once, and the ten largest hold 0.8% to 0.9%. Sequencing was done on a sample of peripheral blood. These receptors were collected from a young man with COVID-19, enrolled during active disease.

The V and J genes are TRBV27 and TRBJ2-1; 7 nucleotides align to TRBD1. CDR1 is MNHEY, CDR2 SMNVEV, per germline (reference sequence). V was pared by 3 bases and J by 6 bases, with 5 bases of the junction left unmatched. There are 14 residues in the CDR3. Here the CDR3 DNA reads TGTGCCAGCAGTTTCAAAGACAGGGCCAATGAGCAGTTCTTC. It specifies CASSFKDRANEQFF.

V and J are TRBV5-1 and TRBJ1-1, with 12 bases identical to TRBD1. The CDR3 contains 19 residues. Germline CDR1 SGHRS, CDR2 YFSETQ. V lost 7 bases and J lost 0; bases outside the gene matches: 16. The CDR3 DNA sequence: TGCGCCAGCGACCCCGTGGGACAGGGGGCGCCAGGGGTGAACACTGAAGCTTTCTTT. Amino acids: CASDPVGQGAPGVNTEAFF.

This clone was detected only once. CDR3 amino acids: CASSHSGQGRDTQYF. The CDR3 DNA reads TGTGCCAGCAGCCACTCGGGACAGGGGAGAGATACGCAGTATTTT. The V gene is TRBV5-8, the J gene TRBJ2-3; TRBD1 matches at 10 bases. This CDR3 is 15 amino acids long. Trimming took 4 bases from V and 5 from J; bases not matched to a gene: 7. Germline CDR1 and CDR2: SGHTS and YDEGEE.

V usage is TRBV3-1 (or the pseudogene TRBV3-2) and J usage is TRBJ2-5; no definite D call. The germline CDR1 and CDR2 sequences are LGHDT and YNNKEL (reference sequence). This CDR3 contains 13 residues. Trimming took 3 bases from V and 3 from J, leaving 8 bases between them. As DNA, the CDR3 is TGTGCCAGCAGCCAGCGAAGAGAAGAGACCCAGTACTTC. Protein sequence: CASSQRREETQYF.

About this clone itself: Different DNA sequences within this sample yield the same CDR3. V usage is TRBV3-1 (or the pseudogene TRBV3-2) and J usage is TRBJ2-3, with TRBD2 identical over 11 bases. J lost 6 bases, V lost 3 bases, and 5 bases had no gene match. Germline CDR1 reads LGHDT; CDR2 reads YNNKEL (reference sequence). The CDR3 is 15 amino acids. The CDR3 DNA is TGTGCCAGCAGCCACCTAGCGGGGGGTACGGATACGCAGTATTTT. This codes for CASSHLAGGTDTQYF.

The chain employs TRBV7-9 and TRBJ1-2; D ambiguous. This CDR3 region has 17 residues. CDR1 SEHNR and CDR2 FQNEAQ come from the germline V gene (reference sequence). V was pared by 0 bases and J by 8 bases, with 22 bases between. The CDR3 DNA is TGTGCCAGCAGCTTAGCTCCATCATCCCGCCCGGCGGGGGGCTACACCTTC. This sequence encodes CASSLAPSSRPAGGYTF.

The gene calls are TRBV2 and TRBJ2-7; TRBD2 is a possible D gene (7 bases). CDR3 length equals 14 residues. V was pared by 4 bases and J by 3 bases, with 13 bases between. The germline CDR1 and CDR2 sequences are SNHLY and FYNNEI. As DNA, the CDR3 is TGTGCCAGCAGTGGGGGGGGCGGGAACTACGAGCAGTACTTC. It is translated as CASSGGGGNYEQYF.

The V call is TRBV5-1, the J call TRBJ2-1, with D possibly TRBD2 on 6 matching bases. The CDR3 contains 12 residues. The germline V and J ends were trimmed by 7 bases and 7 bases, with 12 bases remaining between them. CDR1 and CDR2 from the germline V gene are SGHRS and YFSETQ. The CDR3 bases are TGCGCCAGCCGCATCGCGGGGAATGAGCAGTTCTTC. Translated, it gives CASRIAGNEQFF.

CDR3 amino acids: CASSQISQPQHF. CDR3 DNA sequence: TGCGCCAGCAGTCAAATCTCCCAGCCCCAGCATTTT. The rearrangement links TRBV23-1 to TRBJ1-5; no definite D call. TRBV23-1 counts as an open reading frame of uncertain function. Trimming shortened V by 2 bases and J by 7 bases, and 6 bases separated the two germline ends. The CDR3 totals 12 residues.